This T cell receptor beta chain appears in the sequencing data of a study of TIL therapy for anti-PD-1-resistant metastatic lung cancer. The immunoSEQ assay was v3. TCRdb keeps only in-frame clones here, not all; method: immunoSEQ multiplex PCR. Among 45,000 to 75,000 clones, around 87% were seen once, and the ten largest hold about 2.5%. With 5 bases clipped from V and 3 bases from J, the junction kept 4 bases outside the gene matches. CDR3 size: 13 residues. The germline gives CDR1 MNHEY, CDR2 SMNVEV (reference sequence). Noted time point: pre-treatment sample, taken before nivolumab and TIL therapy.

This clonotype was obtained from a person aged 25 to 85 with non-small cell lung cancer. V is TRBV27 and J is TRBJ2-7; 7 positions match TRBD2. Source: blood, taken at baseline. CDR3 in DNA: TGTGCCAGCAGTGGCGGGGGATTCTACGAGCAGTACTTC. It yields the protein CASSGGGFYEQYF.